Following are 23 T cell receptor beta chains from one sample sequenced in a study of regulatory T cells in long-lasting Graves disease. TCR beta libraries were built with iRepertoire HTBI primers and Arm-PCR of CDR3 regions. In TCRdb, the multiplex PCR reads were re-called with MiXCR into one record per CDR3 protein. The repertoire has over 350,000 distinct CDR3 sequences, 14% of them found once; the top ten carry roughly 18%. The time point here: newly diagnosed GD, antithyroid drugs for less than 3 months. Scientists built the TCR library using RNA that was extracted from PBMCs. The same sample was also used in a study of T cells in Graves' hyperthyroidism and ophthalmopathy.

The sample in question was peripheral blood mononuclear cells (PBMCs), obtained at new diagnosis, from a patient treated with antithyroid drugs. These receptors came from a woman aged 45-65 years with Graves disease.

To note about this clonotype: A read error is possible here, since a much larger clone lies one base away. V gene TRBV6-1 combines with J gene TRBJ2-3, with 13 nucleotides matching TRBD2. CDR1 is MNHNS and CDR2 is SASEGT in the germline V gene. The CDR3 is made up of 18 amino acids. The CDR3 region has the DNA TGTGCCAGCAGCTTCCGGACTAGCGGGAGCGCTAGCACAGGTACGCAGTATTTT. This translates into CASSFRTSGSASTGTQYF.

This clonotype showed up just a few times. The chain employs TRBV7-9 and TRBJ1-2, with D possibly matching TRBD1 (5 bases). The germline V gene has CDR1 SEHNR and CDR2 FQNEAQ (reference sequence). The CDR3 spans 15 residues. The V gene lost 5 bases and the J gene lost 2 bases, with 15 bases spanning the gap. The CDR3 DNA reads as TGTGCCAGCAGCCCCATGGGCAGGGCAAACTATGGCTACACCTTC. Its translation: CASSPMGRANYGYTF.

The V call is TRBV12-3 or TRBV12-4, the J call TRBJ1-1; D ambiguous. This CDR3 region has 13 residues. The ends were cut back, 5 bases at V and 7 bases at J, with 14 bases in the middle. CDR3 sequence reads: CASSPLGMGEAFF. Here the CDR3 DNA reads TGTGCCAGCAGTCCCCTGGGGATGGGTGAAGCTTTCTTT.

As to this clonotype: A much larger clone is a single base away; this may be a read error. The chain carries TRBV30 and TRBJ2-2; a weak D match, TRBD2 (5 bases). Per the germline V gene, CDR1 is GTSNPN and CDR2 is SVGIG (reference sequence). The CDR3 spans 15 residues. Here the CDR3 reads CASRNKGQVTGELLF. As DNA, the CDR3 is TGTGCCTCCAGGAACAAAGGGCAGGTCACCGGGGAGCTGCTTTTT.

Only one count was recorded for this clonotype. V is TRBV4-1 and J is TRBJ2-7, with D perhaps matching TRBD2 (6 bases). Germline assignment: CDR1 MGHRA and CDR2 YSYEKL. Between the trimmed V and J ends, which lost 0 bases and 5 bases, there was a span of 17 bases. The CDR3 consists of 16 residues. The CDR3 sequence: CASSQEPWRERNEQYF. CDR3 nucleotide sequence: TGCGCCAGCAGCCAAGAGCCATGGAGGGAGAGGAACGAGCAGTACTTC.

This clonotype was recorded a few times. The chain's CDR3 is CSAAHSVDTQYF. In DNA, the CDR3 is TGCAGTGCTGCCCATAGCGTGGATACGCAGTATTTT. The genes are TRBV20-1 and TRBJ2-3, with D possibly TRBD2 on 5 matching bases. The CDR3 sequence is 12 residues long. V was cut by 5 bases and J by 6 bases, with 12 bases left in between. CDR1 is DFQATT, CDR2 SNEGSKA, per germline (reference sequence).

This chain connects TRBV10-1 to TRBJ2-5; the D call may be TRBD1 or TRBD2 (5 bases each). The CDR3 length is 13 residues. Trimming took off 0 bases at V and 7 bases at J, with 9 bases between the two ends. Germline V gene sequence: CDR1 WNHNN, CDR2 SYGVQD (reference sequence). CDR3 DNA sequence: TGCGCCAGCAGTGAGTCCACAGGAGGGACCCAGTACTTC. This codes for CASSESTGGTQYF.

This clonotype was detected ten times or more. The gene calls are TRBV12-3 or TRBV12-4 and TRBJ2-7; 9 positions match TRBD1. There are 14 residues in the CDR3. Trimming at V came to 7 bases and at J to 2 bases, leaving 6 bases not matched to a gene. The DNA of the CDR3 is TGTGCCAGCAATCCACAGGGGGCAACCTACGAGCAGTACTTC. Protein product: CASNPQGATYEQYF.

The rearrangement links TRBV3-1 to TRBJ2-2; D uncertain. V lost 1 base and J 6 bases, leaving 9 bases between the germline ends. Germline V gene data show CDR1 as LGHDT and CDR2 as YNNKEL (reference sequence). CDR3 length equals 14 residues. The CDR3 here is CASSQAGRPGELFF. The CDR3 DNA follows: TGTGCCAGCAGCCAAGCCGGACGGCCCGGGGAGCTGTTTTTT.

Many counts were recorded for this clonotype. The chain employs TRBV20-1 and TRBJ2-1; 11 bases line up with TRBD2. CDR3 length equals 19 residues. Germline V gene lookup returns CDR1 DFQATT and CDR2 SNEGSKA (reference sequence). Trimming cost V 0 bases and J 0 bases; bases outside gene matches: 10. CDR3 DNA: TGCAGTGCTAGAGATGTAGCGGGAGGGACTATAAGCTCCTACAATGAGCAGTTCTTC. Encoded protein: CSARDVAGGTISSYNEQFF.

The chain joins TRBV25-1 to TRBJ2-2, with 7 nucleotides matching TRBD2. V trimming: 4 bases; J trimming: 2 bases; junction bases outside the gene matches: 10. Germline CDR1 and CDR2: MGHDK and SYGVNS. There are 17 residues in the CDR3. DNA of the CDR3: TGTGCCAGCAGTGCGGGAGGAGGGAGTGGAAACACCGGGGAGCTGTTTTTT. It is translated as CASSAGGGSGNTGELFF.

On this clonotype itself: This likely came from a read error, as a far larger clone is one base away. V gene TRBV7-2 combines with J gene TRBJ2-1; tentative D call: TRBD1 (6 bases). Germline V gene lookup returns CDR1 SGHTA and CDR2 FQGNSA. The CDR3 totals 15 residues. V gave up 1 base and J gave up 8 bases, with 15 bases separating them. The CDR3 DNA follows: TGTGCCAGCAGCTTAGACGGACAGAGTTACGATGAGCAGTTCTTC. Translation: CASSLDGQSYDEQFF. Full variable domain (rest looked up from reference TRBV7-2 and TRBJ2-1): GAGVSQSPSNKVTEKGKDVELRCDPISGHTALYWYRQSLGQGLEFLIYFQGNSAPDKSGLPSDRFSAERTGGSVSTLTIQRTQQEDSAVYLCASSLDGQSYDEQFFGPGTRLTVL.

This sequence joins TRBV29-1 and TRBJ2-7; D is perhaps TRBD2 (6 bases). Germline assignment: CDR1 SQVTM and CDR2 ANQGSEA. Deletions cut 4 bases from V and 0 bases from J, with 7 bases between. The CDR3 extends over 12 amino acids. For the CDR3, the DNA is TGCAGCGTTGCCGGGGGCTCCTACGAGCAGTACTTC. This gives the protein CSVAGGSYEQYF.

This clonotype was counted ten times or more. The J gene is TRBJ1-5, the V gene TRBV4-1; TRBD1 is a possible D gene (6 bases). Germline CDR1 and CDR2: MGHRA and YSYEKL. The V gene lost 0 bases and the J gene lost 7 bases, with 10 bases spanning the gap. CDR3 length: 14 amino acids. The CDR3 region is CASSQDLGGQPQHF. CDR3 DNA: TGCGCCAGCAGCCAAGATTTGGGGGGCCAGCCCCAGCATTTT.

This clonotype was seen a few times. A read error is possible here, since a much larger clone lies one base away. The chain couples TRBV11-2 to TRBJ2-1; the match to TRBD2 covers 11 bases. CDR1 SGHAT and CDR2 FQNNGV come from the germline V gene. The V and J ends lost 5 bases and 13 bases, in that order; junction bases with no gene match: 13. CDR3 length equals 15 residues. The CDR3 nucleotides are TGTGCCAGCAGCCCGGGACTAGCGGACTCGGAGACCCAGTTCTTC. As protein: CASSPGLADSETQFF.

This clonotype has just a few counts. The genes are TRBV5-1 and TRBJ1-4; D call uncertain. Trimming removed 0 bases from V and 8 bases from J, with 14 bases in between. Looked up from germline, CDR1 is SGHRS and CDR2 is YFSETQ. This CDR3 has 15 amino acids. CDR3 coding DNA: TGCGCCAGCAGCTTGGCCGGAGGTTACAGCGAAAAACTGTTTTTT. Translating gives CASSLAGGYSEKLFF.

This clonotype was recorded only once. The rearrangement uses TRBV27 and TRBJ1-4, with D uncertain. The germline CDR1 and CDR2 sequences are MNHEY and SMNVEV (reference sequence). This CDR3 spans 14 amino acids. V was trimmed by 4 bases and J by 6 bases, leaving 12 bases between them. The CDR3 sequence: CASSSGRWDEKLFF. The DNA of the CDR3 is TGTGCCAGCAGTTCCGGGAGGTGGGATGAAAAACTGTTTTTT.

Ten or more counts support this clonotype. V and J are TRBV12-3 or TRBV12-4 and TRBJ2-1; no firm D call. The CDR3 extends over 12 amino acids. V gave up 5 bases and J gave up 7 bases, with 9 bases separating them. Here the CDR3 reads CASSVSDNEQFF. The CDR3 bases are TGTGCCAGCAGTGTCTCAGATAATGAGCAGTTCTTC.

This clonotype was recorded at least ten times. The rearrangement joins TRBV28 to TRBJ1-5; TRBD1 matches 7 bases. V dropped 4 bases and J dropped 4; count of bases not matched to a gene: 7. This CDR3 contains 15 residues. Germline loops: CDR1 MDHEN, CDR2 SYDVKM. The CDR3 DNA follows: TGTGCCAGCAGTTCACCACAGGGGCTTAATCAGCCCCAGCATTTT. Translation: CASSSPQGLNQPQHF.

CDR3: CASSLTLGGTGELFF. DNA of the CDR3: TGTGCCAGCAGCTTAACTTTGGGGGGCACCGGGGAGCTGTTTTTT. This chain joins TRBV7-3 and TRBJ2-2, with a possible D match to TRBD2 (6 bases). The CDR3 has 15 residues. Germline lookup yields CDR1 SGHTA and CDR2 FQGTGA. Trimming removed 0 bases at V and 4 bases at J, with 9 bases between. Full variable domain (outside the CDR3, taken from reference TRBV7-3 and TRBJ2-2): GAGVSQTPSNKVTEKGKYVELRCDPISGHTALYWYRQSLGQGPEFLIYFQGTGAADDSGLPNDRFFAVRPEGSVSTLKIQRTERGDSAVYLCASSLTLGGTGELFFGEGSRLTVL.

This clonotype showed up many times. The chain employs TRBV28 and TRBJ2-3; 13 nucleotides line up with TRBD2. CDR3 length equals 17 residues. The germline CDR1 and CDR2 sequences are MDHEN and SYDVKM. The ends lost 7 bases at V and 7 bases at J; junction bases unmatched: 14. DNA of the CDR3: TGTGCCAGCATAGGCTGGTCTCCGGGACTAGCGGGAAATACGCAGTATTTT. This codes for CASIGWSPGLAGNTQYF.

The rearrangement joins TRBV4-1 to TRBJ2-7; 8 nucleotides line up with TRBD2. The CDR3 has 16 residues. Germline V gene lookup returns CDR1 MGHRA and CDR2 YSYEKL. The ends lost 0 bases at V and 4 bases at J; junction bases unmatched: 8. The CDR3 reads CASSQDFSGSAYEQYF. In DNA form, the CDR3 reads TGCGCCAGCAGCCAAGATTTCAGCGGGAGCGCGTACGAGCAGTACTTC.

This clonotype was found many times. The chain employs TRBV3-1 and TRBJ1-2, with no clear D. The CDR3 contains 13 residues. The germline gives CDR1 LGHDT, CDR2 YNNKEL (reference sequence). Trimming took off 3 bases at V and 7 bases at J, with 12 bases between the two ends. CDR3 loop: CASSQDPKIGYTF. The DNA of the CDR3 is TGTGCCAGCAGCCAGGACCCCAAGATTGGCTACACCTTC. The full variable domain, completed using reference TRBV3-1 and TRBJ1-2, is DTAVSQTPKYLVTQMGNDKSIKCEQNLGHDTMYWYKQDSKKFLKIMFSYNNKELIINETVPNRFSPKSPDKAHLNLHINSLELGDSAVYFCASSQDPKIGYTFGSGTRLTVV.